What follows describes a single TCR beta chain. The data stem from a study of shared clonotypes between healthy human individuals. CDR1 and CDR2 (germline): SGDLS, YYNGEE. This CDR3 contains 15 residues. V was clipped by 3 bases and J by 6 bases, with 19 bases between them. Clones were sequenced by immunoSEQ multiplex PCR, and TCRdb holds only the in-frame ones, with some missing. Found here are 1 million to 1.2 million clones, about 80% of them singletons; the top ten hold over 0.8%. This receptor was obtained from a man between 18 and 35 years old in good health. Some clones in this sample may be carry-over from other donors' samples. Sequenced material: memory CD4+ T cells from PBMCs. Subset given: CD45RA-negative fraction. J is TRBJ2-7 and V is TRBV9, with D possibly called TRBD1 or TRBD2 (5 bases each). DNA for the CDR3: TGTGCCAGCAGCGCCAACGGAATAGCGAGGGGCGAGCAGTACTTC. Its translation is CASSANGIARGEQYF.